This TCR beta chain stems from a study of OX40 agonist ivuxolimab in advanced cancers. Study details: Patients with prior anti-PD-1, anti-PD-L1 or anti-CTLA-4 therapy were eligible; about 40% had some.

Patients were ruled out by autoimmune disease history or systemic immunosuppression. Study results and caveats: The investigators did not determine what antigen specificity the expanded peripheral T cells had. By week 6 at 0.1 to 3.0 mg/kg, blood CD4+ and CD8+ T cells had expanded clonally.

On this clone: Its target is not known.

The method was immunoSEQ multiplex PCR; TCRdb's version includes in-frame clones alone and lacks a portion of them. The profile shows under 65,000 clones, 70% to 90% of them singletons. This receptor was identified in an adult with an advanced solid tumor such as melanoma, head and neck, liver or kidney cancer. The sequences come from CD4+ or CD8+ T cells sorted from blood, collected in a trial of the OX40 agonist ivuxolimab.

The CDR3 DNA sequence: TGTGCCACCAGCAGAGACACGGTTAATGAGCAGTTCTTC. It yields the protein CATSRDTVNEQFF. The rearrangement links TRBV15 to TRBJ2-1; D is ambiguous. The length of the CDR3 is 13 residues. Trimming left V 0 bases short and J 7 bases short, with 7 bases between. Germline-derived CDR1 and CDR2 are LNHNV and YYDKDF (reference sequence).